A single sample gave rise to the 23 T cell receptor beta chains below, sequenced in a study of cytomegalovirus exposure and HLA in healthy donors. Amplification used 60 Vbeta primers and 13 Jbeta primers. Clones were read by immunoSEQ multiplex PCR, and TCRdb kept only the in-frame ones, dropping some. Of some 150,000 clones detected, roughly three quarters appear once; the ten largest clones hold almost 4.5%. Sequencing was performed on PBMCs. All receptors derive from a man between 60 and 70 years old in good health and CMV-seronegative.

This chain links TRBV11-3 with TRBJ2-1; 8 bases match TRBD2. Unmatched junction bases numbered 9, after V lost 5 bases and J lost 3 bases. The CDR3 totals 16 residues. CDR1 and CDR2 from the germline V gene are SGHNT and YENEEA. CDR3 protein: CASSPFSGAIYNEQFF. In DNA form, the CDR3 reads TGTGCCAGCAGCCCATTTAGCGGGGCGATCTACAATGAGCAGTTCTTC.

V usage is TRBV5-8 and J usage is TRBJ2-5; 10 bases agree with TRBD2. CDR1 and CDR2 (germline): SGHTS, YDEGEE. The J segment lost 2 bases and the V segment lost 6 bases, leaving 1 base of the junction unmatched. This CDR3 has 13 residues. DNA of the CDR3: TGTGCCAGCAATAGCGGGGGGCAAGAGACCCAGTACTTC. Translating gives CASNSGGQETQYF.

This clone was recorded once. One end of the junction is discordant with germline, which a read error may explain. The sample has other DNA sequences that encode this CDR3 too. The rearrangement joins TRBV9 to TRBJ2-1, with 8 nucleotides matching TRBD2. The germline V gene encodes CDR1 SGDLS and CDR2 YYNGEE. The CDR3 covers 16 residues. Here the CDR3 DNA reads TGTGCCAGCAGCGTAGAGGGGCGGGGGGCCTACAACGAGCAGTTCTTC. It codes for CASSVEGRGAYNEQFF.

This clone was counted between two and nine times. V is TRBV5-4 and J is TRBJ2-4; TRBD2 is a possible D gene (5 bases). The germline CDR1 and CDR2 sequences are SGHNT and YYREEE (reference sequence). V lost 0 bases and J lost 2, with 12 bases in between. The CDR3 runs 16 residues. CDR3 in amino acids: CASSLGREGTKNIQYF. The CDR3 nucleotides are TGTGCCAGCAGCTTGGGCCGGGAAGGAACCAAAAACATTCAGTACTTC.

The genes are TRBV6-6 and TRBJ2-3; a weak D match, TRBD2 (6 bases). The germline V gene encodes CDR1 MNHNY and CDR2 SVGAGI (reference sequence). Trimming left V 6 bases short and J 4 bases short, with 20 bases between. This CDR3 region has 16 residues. The chain's CDR3 is CASSPPGLTGPDTQYF. CDR3 sequence (DNA): TGTGCCAGCAGCCCGCCGGGACTTACAGGCCCAGATACGCAGTATTTT.

The chain links TRBV2 to TRBJ2-2; TRBD1 aligns across 7 bases. This CDR3 is 14 amino acids long. Germline V CDR1 and CDR2: SNHLY, FYNNEI. J gave up 1 base and V 6 bases, and 2 bases lay outside the gene matches. CDR3 region: CASRWTGNTGELFF. DNA for the CDR3: TGTGCCAGCAGGTGGACAGGGAACACCGGGGAGCTGTTTTTT.

The V call is TRBV7-9, the J call TRBJ1-1; 7 bases are a match to TRBD1. CDR3 length equals 14 residues. Germline CDR1 SEHNR, CDR2 FQNEAQ (reference sequence). V gave up 5 bases and J gave up 6 bases; unmatched junction bases: 9. CDR3 protein: CASSDRDSSSEAFF. The CDR3 nucleotides are TGTGCCAGCAGCGACCGGGACAGCAGTTCTGAAGCTTTCTTT.

The chain is built from TRBV27 and TRBJ1-2; 8 bases match TRBD1. This CDR3 has 16 residues. V lost 3 bases, J lost 2 bases, and 8 bases stayed unmatched. Germline values: CDR1 MNHEY, CDR2 SMNVEV (reference sequence). The CDR3 loop reads CASSLKPGGANYGYTF. CDR3 bases: TGTGCCAGCAGTTTGAAGCCAGGGGGCGCCAACTATGGCTACACCTTC.

This chain joins TRBV5-8 and TRBJ2-2; 9 bases map to TRBD2. Germline CDR1 reads SGHTS; CDR2 reads YDEGEE. The CDR3 contains 15 residues. Trimming removed 4 bases from V and 5 bases from J; junction bases left unmatched: 6. Here the CDR3 DNA reads TGTGCCAGCAGCCCGGGACTAGCAGAAACCGGGGAGCTGTTTTTT. Its protein product is CASSPGLAETGELFF.

J is TRBJ1-2 and V is TRBV5-4, with D tentatively TRBD1 (6 bases). Germline V gene lookup returns CDR1 SGHNT and CDR2 YYREEE (reference sequence). V shed 1 base and J shed 4 bases, with 14 bases lying between them. This CDR3 comprises 15 residues. The CDR3 sequence: CASSLYRELLYGYTF. CDR3 sequence (DNA): TGTGCCAGCAGCTTGTACAGGGAGCTCCTCTATGGCTACACCTTC.

This clone was observed a few times. This sequence joins TRBV5-1 and TRBJ2-3; D is possibly TRBD1 (6 bases). With 0 bases removed from V and 3 bases from J, the gap between germline ends came to 8 bases. Germline V gene lookup returns CDR1 SGHRS and CDR2 YFSETQ. This CDR3 comprises 14 residues. The CDR3 spells CASSLVQGTDTQYF. The CDR3 bases are TGCGCCAGCAGCTTGGTTCAGGGGACAGATACGCAGTATTTT.

The chain is built from TRBV2 and TRBJ1-2, with TRBD1 identical over 10 bases. Unmatched junction bases numbered 9, after V lost 5 bases and J lost 6 bases. Per the germline V gene, CDR1 is SNHLY and CDR2 is FYNNEI. The CDR3 contains 15 residues. The CDR3 region is CASSPLDRGPNGYTF. CDR3 DNA sequence: TGTGCCAGCAGTCCCCTTGACAGGGGGCCTAATGGCTACACCTTC.

This clone was counted a single time. The J gene is TRBJ1-2, the V gene TRBV9; D may be TRBD1 (6 bases). This CDR3 has 14 residues. V dropped 0 bases and J dropped 7 bases, with 13 bases sitting between them. Germline CDR1 reads SGDLS; CDR2 reads YYNGEE. The chain's CDR3 is CASSVDGGGSGYTF. DNA for the CDR3: TGTGCCAGCAGCGTAGACGGTGGGGGCTCTGGCTACACCTTC.

V usage is TRBV9 and J usage is TRBJ1-3; D gene ambiguous. The germline V gene encodes CDR1 SGDLS and CDR2 YYNGEE. This CDR3 has 16 amino acids. Trimming took off 0 bases at V and 0 bases at J, with 10 bases between the two ends. CDR3 region: CASSVGSGSSGNTIYF. The DNA of the CDR3 is TGTGCCAGCAGCGTAGGGTCCGGGAGCTCTGGAAACACCATATATTTT.

The J gene is TRBJ1-4, the V gene TRBV7-2; D is uncertain. Trimming took 4 bases from V and 7 from J, leaving 7 bases between them. In germline, CDR1 is SGHTA, CDR2 FQGNSA. The CDR3 loop spans 12 amino acids. The CDR3 reads CASSSRSEKLFF. The CDR3 DNA is TGTGCCAGCAGCTCACGGTCTGAAAAACTGTTTTTT.

This chain connects TRBV5-1 to TRBJ1-1; 11 positions match TRBD1. The V gene's germline CDR1 is SGHRS and CDR2 YFSETQ. The CDR3 has 15 amino acids. Germline trimming cut 2 bases from V and 5 bases from J; bases unmatched to any gene: 5. For the CDR3, the DNA is TGCGCCAGCAGCTTCGGACAGGGGGCCAGAACTGAAGCTTTCTTT. Residues: CASSFGQGARTEAFF.

This rearrangement joins TRBV7-6 to TRBJ2-7, with 14 bases fitting TRBD2. This CDR3 has 16 amino acids. Per the germline V gene, CDR1 is SGHVS and CDR2 is FNYEAQ. V was clipped by 4 bases and J by 4 bases; unmatched bases: 6. The CDR3, as DNA: TGTGCCAGCAGCTCTCTCGGGACTAGCGGGAGTTACGAGCAGTACTTC. Encoded protein: CASSSLGTSGSYEQYF. Using reference TRBV7-6 and TRBJ2-7 for the parts outside the CDR3, the full variable domain is GAGVSQSPRYKVTKRGQDVALRCDPISGHVSLYWYRQALGQGPEFLTYFNYEAQQDKSGLPNDRFSAERPEGSISTLTIQRTEQRDSAMYRCASSSLGTSGSYEQYFGPGTRLTVT.

The chain is built from TRBV10-3 and TRBJ2-7; a possible D gene is TRBD2 (5 bases). There are 13 residues in the CDR3. The V end lost 8 bases, the J end lost 0 bases, and 11 bases lay between the germline ends. Germline CDR1 is ENHRY and CDR2 is SYGVKD. The CDR3 DNA sequence: TGTGCCATCGGACTCGCAACCTCCTACGAGCAGTACTTC. Protein: CAIGLATSYEQYF.

This sequence joins TRBV7-3 and TRBJ2-1; TRBD2 is a possible D gene (6 bases). Trimming cost V 1 base and J 0 bases, with 10 bases left between them. The V gene's germline CDR1 is SGHTA and CDR2 FQGTGA. This CDR3 spans 16 amino acids. The CDR3, as DNA: TGTGCCAGCAGCTTAATTGCGGGGAGCTCCTACAATGAGCAGTTCTTC. Amino acids: CASSLIAGSSYNEQFF.

This rearrangement joins TRBV23-1 to TRBJ2-3, with D possibly matching TRBD1 (6 bases). TRBV23-1 is an ORF, and what it does is uncertain. The length of the CDR3 is 17 residues. Deletions cut 1 base from V and 3 bases from J, with 17 bases between. DNA for the CDR3: TGCGCCAGCAGTCAATATCAGTCAGGGGAATATACAGATACGCAGTATTTT. Its protein is CASSQYQSGEYTDTQYF.

This clone was observed once. The V and J genes are TRBV6-5 and TRBJ2-7, with 9 bases identical to TRBD1. Losses at the gene ends were 9 bases for V and 5 bases for J; bases not matched to a gene: 11. The CDR3 has 14 residues. In germline, CDR1 is MNHEY, CDR2 SVGAGI. The CDR3 loop reads CASKTGQGGHEQYF. For the CDR3, the DNA is TGTGCCAGTAAAACGGGACAGGGTGGGCACGAGCAGTACTTC.

This chain uses TRBV2 with TRBJ1-5, with a weak D call TRBD1 (5 bases). This CDR3 spans 17 amino acids. Germline CDR1 reads SNHLY; CDR2 reads FYNNEI. V was clipped by 6 bases and J by 0 bases, with 18 bases between them. The CDR3 DNA reads as TGTGCCAGCAGCGGGGGGGTCAGGGTCGGTAGCAATCAGCCCCAGCATTTT. Its translation is CASSGGVRVGSNQPQHF. Variable domain in full (rest from reference TRBV2 and TRBJ1-5): EPEVTQTPSHQVTQMGQEVILRCVPISNHLYFYWYRQILGQKVEFLVSFYNNEISEKSEIFDDQFSVERPDGSNFTLKIRSTKLEDSAMYFCASSGGVRVGSNQPQHFGDGTRLSIL.

V usage is TRBV11-2 and J usage is TRBJ1-1; D perhaps matches TRBD1 (6 bases). CDR3 length: 16 residues. Germline values: CDR1 SGHAT, CDR2 FQNNGV. V lost 0 bases and J 4 bases, leaving 15 bases between the germline ends. In DNA, the CDR3 is TGTGCCAGCAGCTTAGATCCCAAACAGGGTGTCACTGAAGCTTTCTTT. Amino acids: CASSLDPKQGVTEAFF.